The clone carrying this T cell receptor beta chain has at least ten counts. The record originates from a study of T cells in Graves' hyperthyroidism and ophthalmopathy. It was RNA transcripts that yielded the amplified TCR beta CDR3 regions. First-round RT-PCR of the TCR CDR3 relied on the HTBI primer set. TCRdb re-derived calls from the multiplex PCR reads in MiXCR, one entry per CDR3 protein. The table has 700,000 to 850,000 distinct CDR3 sequences, 35% seen once; the top ten hold 31%. Germline CDR1 is SGHTA and CDR2 is FQGNSA. V was shortened by 2 bases and J by 8 bases, with 9 bases between the two germline ends. The CDR3 runs to 12 residues. Over 18 months, lack of ophthalmopathy progression marked Graves' hyperthyroidism as stable. Subjects aged 18 to 65 presented with newly diagnosed hyperthyroidism of less than 2 months' duration. Diagnosis relied on clinical symptoms, serum thyroxine and TRAb, thyroid ultrasound and orbital computed tomography. The PBMCs had their origin in 10 ml of fresh peripheral blood.

This receptor was obtained from a woman aged 40 to 50 with Graves' hyperthyroidism. The sample taken for sequencing was blood. The V gene is TRBV7-2, the J gene TRBJ1-1; D not resolved. The CDR3, as DNA: TGTGCCAGCAGCTTACCCCTTGGGGAAGCTTTCTTT. It is translated as CASSLPLGEAFF.